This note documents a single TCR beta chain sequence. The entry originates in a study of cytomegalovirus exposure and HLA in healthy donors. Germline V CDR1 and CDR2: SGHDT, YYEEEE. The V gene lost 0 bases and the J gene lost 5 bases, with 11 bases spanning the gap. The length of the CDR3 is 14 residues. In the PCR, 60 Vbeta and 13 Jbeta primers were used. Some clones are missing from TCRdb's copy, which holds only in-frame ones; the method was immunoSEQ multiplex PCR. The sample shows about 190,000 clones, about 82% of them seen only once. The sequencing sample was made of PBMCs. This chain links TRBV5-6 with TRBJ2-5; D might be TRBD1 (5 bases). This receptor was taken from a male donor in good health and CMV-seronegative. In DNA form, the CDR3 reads TGTGCCAGCAGCTTGGACTGGGGCCGGGAGACCCAGTACTTC. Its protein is CASSLDWGRETQYF.